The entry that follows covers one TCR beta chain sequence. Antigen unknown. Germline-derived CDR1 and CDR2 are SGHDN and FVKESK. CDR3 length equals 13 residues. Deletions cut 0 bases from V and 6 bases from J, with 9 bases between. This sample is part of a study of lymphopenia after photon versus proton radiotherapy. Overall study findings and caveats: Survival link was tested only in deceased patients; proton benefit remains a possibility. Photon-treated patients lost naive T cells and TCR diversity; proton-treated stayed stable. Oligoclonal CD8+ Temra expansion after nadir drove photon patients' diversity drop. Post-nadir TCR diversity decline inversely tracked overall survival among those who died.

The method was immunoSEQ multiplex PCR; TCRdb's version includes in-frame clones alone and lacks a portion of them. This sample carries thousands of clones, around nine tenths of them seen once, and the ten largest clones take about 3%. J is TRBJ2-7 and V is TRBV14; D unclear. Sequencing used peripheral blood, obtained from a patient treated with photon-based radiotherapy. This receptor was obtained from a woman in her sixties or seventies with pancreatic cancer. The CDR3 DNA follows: TGTGCCAGCAGCCAAGATGGGGTGACCGAGCAGTACTTC. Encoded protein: CASSQDGVTEQYF. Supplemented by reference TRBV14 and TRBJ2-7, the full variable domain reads EAGVTQFPSHSVIEKGQTVTLRCDPISGHDNLYWYRRVMGKEIKFLLHFVKESKQDESGMPNNRFLAERTGGTYSTLKVQPAELEDSGVYFCASSQDGVTEQYFGPGTRLTVT.